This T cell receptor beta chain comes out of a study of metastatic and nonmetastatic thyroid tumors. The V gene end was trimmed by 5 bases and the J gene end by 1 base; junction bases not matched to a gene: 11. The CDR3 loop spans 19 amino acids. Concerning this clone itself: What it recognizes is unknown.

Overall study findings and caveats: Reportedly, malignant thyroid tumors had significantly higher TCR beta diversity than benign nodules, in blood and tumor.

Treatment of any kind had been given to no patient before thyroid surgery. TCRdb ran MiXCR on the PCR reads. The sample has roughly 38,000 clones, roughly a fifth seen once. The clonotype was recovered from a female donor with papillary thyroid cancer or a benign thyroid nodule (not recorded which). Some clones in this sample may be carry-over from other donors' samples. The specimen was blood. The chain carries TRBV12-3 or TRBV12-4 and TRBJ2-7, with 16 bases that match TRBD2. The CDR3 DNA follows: TGTGCCAGCAGTCAGGCAGAGGGGACTAGCGGGAGGGTATCCTACGAGCAGTACTTC. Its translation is CASSQAEGTSGRVSYEQYF.